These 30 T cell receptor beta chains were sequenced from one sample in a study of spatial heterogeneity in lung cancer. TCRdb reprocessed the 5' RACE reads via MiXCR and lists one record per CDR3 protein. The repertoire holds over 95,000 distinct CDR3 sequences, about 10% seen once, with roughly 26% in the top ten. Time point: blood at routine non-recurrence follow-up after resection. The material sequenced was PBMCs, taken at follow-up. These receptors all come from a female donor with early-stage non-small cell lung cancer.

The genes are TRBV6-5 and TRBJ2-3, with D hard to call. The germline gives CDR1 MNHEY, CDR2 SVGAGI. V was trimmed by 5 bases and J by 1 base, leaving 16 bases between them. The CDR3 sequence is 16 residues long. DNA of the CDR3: TGTGCCAGCAGTCTCAAGGGTGGGGTAGGCACAGATACGCAGTATTTT. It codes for CASSLKGGVGTDTQYF.

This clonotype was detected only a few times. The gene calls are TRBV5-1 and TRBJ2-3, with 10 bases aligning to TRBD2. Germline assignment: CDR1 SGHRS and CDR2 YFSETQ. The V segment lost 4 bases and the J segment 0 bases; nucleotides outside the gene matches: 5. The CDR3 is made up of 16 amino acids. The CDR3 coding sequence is TGCGCCAGCAGCGAGGGACTAGCGACCAGCACAGATACGCAGTATTTT. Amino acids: CASSEGLATSTDTQYF.

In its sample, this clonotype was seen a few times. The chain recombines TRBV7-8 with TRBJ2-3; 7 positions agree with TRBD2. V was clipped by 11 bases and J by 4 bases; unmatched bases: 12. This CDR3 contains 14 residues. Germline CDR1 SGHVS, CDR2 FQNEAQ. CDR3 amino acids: CAGTKVGRADTQYF. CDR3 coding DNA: TGTGCCGGGACTAAGGTGGGGCGGGCAGATACGCAGTATTTT.

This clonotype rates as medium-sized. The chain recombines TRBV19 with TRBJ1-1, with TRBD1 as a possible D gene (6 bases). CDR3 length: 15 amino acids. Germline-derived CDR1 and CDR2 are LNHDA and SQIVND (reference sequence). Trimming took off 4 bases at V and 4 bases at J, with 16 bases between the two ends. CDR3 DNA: TGTGCCAGTAGTAGGGCAGGGGCCTGGGGCACTGAAGCTTTCTTT. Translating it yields CASSRAGAWGTEAFF.

DNA of the CDR3: TGTGCCAGCGTAGGGGGGATAGGCTACACCTTC. It yields the protein CASVGGIGYTF. V and J are TRBV7-2 and TRBJ1-2; tentatively, D is TRBD1 (6 bases). The V gene's germline CDR1 is SGHTA and CDR2 FQGNSA. Trimming took 8 bases from V and 8 from J, leaving 12 bases between them. The CDR3 runs to 11 residues.

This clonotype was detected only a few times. The CDR3 protein is CASSTNSNQPQHF. The CDR3 nucleotides are TGTGCCAGCAGTACAAATAGCAATCAGCCCCAGCATTTT. The rearrangement joins TRBV6-6 to TRBJ1-5; the D is unclear. The V and J ends lost 5 bases and 0 bases respectively, with 5 bases between them. There are 13 residues in the CDR3. Germline V gene lookup returns CDR1 MNHNY and CDR2 SVGAGI (reference sequence).

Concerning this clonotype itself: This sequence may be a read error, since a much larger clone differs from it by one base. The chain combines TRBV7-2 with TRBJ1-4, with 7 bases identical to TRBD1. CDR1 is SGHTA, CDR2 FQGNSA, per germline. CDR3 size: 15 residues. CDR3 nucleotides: TGTGCCAGCAGCTTCCGACAGGGAGGTCGGGAAAGACTGTTTTTT. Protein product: CASSFRQGGRERLFF.

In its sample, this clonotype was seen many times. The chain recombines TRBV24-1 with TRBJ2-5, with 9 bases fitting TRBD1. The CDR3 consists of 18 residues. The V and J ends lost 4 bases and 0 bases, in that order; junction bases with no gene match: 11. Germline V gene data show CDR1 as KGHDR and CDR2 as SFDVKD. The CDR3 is CATSDRPGQGPNQETQYF. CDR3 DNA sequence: TGTGCCACCAGTGACAGACCGGGACAGGGTCCGAACCAAGAGACCCAGTACTTC.

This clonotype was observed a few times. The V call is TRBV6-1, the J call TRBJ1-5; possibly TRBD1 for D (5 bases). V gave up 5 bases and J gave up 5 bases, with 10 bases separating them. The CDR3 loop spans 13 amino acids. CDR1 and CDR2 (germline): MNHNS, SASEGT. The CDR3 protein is CASSPRGDQPQHF. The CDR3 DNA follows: TGTGCCAGCAGTCCACGGGGGGATCAGCCCCAGCATTTT.

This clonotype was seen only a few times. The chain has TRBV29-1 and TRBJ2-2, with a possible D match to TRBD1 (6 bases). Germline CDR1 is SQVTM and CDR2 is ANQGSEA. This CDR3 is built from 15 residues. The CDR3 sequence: CGLRQGRDGTGELFF. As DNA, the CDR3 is TGCGGCCTTCGCCAGGGGCGAGATGGCACCGGGGAGCTGTTTTTT.

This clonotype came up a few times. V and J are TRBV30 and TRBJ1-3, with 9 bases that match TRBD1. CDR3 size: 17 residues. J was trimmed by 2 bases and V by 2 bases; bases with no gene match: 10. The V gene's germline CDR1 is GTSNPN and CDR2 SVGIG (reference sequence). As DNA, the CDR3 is TGTGCCTGGAGTCCTCCGGGACAGGGATTCGCTGGAAACACCATATATTTT. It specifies CAWSPPGQGFAGNTIYF.

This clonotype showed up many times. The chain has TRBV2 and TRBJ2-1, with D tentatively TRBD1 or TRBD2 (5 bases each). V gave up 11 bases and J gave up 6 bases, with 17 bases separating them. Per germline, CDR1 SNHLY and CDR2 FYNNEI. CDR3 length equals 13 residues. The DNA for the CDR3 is TGTGCCGGAAGGGGACCTACAGGCAATGAGCAGTTCTTC. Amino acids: CAGRGPTGNEQFF.

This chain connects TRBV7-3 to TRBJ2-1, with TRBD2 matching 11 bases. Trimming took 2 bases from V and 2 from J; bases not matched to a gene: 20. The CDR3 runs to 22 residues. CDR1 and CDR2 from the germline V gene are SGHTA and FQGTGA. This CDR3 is CASSLGPFQKTGTSGTYNEQFF. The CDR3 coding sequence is TGTGCCAGCAGCTTAGGCCCCTTCCAAAAAACCGGGACTAGCGGAACCTACAATGAGCAGTTCTTC.

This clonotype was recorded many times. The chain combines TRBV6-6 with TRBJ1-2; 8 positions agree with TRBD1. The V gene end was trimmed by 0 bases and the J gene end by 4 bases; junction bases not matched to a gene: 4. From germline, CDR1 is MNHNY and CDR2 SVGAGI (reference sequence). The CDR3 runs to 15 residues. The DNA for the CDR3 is TGTGCCAGCAGTTACTCGACAGGGGAGGTCTATGGCTACACCTTC. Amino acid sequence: CASSYSTGEVYGYTF.

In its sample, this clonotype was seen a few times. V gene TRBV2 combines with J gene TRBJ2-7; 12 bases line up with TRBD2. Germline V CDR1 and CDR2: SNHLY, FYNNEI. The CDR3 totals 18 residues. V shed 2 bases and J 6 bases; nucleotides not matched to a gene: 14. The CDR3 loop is CASSEMALTSGRFSEQYV. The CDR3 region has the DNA TGTGCCAGCAGTGAAATGGCACTGACTAGCGGGAGATTTTCCGAGCAGTACGTC.

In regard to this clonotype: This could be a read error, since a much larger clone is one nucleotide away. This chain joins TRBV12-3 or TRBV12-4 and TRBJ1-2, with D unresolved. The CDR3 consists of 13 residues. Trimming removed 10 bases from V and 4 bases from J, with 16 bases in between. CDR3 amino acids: CATNGPFVYGYTF. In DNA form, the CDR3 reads TGTGCCACTAACGGGCCTTTTGTCTATGGCTACACCTTC.

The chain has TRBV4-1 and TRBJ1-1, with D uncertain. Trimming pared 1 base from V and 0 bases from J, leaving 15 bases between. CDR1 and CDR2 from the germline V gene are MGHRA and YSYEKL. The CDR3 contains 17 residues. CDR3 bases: TGCGCCAGCAGCCAAGGGGCAGGCGGTAGGTTGAACACTGAAGCTTTCTTT. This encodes CASSQGAGGRLNTEAFF.

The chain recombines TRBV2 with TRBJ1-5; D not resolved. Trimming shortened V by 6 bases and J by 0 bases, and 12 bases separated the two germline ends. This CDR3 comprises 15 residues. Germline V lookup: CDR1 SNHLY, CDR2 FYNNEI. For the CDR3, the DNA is TGTGCCAGCAGCTATGAAAAATATAGCAATCAGCCCCAGCATTTT. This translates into CASSYEKYSNQPQHF.

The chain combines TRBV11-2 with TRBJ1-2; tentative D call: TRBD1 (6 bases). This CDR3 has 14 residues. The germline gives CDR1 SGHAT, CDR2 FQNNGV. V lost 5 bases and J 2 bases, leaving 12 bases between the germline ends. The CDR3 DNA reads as TGTGCCAGCAGCCCTGGACAGTACAACTATGGCTACACCTTC. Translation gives CASSPGQYNYGYTF.

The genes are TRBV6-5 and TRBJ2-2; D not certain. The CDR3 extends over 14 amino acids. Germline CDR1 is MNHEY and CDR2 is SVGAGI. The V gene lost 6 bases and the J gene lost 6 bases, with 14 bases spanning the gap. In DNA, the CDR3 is TGTGCCAGCAGGATACTAAGAGACTCCGGGGAGCTGTTTTTT. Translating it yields CASRILRDSGELFF.

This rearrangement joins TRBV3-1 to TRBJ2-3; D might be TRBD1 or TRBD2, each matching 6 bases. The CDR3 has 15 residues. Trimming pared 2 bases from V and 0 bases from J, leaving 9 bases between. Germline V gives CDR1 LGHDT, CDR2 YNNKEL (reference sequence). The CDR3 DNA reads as TGTGCCAGCAGCCAACGGGGGCTTAGCACAGATACGCAGTATTTT. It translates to CASSQRGLSTDTQYF.

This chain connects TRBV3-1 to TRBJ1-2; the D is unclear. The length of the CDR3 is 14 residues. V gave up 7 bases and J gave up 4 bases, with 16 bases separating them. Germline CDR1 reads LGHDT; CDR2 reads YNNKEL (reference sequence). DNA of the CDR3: TGTGCCAGCACCCCCTTAGATACCAGCTATGGCTACACCTTC. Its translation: CASTPLDTSYGYTF.

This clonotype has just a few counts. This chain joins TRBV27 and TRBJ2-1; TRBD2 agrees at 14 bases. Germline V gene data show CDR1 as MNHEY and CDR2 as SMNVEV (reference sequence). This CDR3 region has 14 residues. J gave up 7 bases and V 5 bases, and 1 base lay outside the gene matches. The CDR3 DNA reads TGTGCCAGCAGTGGACTAGCGGGAGGAAATGAGCAGTTCTTC. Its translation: CASSGLAGGNEQFF.

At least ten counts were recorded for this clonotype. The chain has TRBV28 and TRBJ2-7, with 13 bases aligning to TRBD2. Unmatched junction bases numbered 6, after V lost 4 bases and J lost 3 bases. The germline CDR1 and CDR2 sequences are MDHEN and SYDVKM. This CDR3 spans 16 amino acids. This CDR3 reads CASSSGLAGVFYEQYF. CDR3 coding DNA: TGTGCCAGCAGTTCCGGACTAGCGGGAGTCTTCTACGAGCAGTACTTC.

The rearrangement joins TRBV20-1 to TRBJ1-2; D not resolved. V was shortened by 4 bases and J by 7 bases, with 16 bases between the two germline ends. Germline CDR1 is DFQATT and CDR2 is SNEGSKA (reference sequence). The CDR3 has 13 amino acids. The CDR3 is CSAKINTLLGYTF. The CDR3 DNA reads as TGCAGTGCTAAAATTAACACACTACTTGGCTACACCTTC.

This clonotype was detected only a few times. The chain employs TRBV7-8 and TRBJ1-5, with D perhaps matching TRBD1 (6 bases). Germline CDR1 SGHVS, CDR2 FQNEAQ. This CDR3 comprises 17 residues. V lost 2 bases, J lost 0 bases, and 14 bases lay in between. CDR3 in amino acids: CASSLYDRSNSNQPQHF. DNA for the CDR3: TGTGCCAGCAGCTTATACGACAGGTCGAATAGCAATCAGCCCCAGCATTTT. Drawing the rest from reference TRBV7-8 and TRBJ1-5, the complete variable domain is GAGVSQSPRYKVAKRGQDVALRCDPISGHVSLFWYQQALGQGPEFLTYFQNEAQLDKSGLPSDRFFAERPEGSVSTLKIQRTQQEDSAVYLCASSLYDRSNSNQPQHFGDGTRLSIL.

The CDR3: CASSGTGGRQPQHF. As DNA, the CDR3 is TGTGCCAGCAGCGGGACAGGGGGCCGGCAGCCCCAGCATTTT. V and J are TRBV2 and TRBJ1-5; 12 bases align to TRBD1. CDR1 is SNHLY, CDR2 FYNNEI, per germline. V trimming: 6 bases; J trimming: 7 bases; junction bases outside the gene matches: 4. The CDR3 covers 14 residues.

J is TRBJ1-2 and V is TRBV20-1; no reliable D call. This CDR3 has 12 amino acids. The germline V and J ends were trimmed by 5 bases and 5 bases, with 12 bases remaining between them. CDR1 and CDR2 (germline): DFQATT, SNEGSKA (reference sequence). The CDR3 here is CSAPGRAYGYTF. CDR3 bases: TGCAGTGCTCCAGGCCGGGCTTATGGCTACACCTTC.

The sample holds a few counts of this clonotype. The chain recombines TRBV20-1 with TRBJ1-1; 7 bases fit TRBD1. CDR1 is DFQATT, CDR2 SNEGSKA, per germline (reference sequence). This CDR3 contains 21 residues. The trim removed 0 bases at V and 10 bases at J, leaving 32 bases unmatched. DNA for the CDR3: TGCAGTGCTAGAGATCTTCCAGGGGAGGGGGCCCCCCTCGGGGGGCTGATCGGAGCTTTCTTT. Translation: CSARDLPGEGAPLGGLIGAFF.

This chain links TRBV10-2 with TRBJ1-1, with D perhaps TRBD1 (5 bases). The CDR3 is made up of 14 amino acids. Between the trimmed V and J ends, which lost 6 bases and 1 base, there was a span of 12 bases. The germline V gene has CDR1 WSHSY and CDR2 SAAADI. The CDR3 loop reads CASRLAGTNTEAFF. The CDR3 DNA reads TGCGCCAGCAGACTCGCAGGGACGAACACTGAAGCTTTCTTT.